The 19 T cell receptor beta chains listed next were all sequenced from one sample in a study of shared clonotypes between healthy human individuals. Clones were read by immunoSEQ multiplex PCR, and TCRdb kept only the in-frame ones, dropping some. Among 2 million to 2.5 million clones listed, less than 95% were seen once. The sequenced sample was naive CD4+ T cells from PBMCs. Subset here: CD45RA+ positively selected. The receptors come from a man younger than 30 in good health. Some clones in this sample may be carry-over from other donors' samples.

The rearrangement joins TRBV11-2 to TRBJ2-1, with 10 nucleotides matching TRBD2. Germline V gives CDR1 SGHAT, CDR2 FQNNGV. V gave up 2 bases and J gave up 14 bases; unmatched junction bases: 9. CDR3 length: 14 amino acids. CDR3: CASSLSPSGRLEFF. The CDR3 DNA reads TGTGCCAGCAGCTTATCCCCTAGCGGGAGACTAGAGTTCTTC.

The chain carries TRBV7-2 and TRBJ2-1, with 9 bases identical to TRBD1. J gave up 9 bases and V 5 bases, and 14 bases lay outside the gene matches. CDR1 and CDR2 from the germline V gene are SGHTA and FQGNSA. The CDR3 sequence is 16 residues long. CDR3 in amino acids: CASSPRAITTGGEQFF. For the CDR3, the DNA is TGTGCCAGCAGCCCTAGGGCGATAACGACAGGGGGTGAGCAGTTCTTC.

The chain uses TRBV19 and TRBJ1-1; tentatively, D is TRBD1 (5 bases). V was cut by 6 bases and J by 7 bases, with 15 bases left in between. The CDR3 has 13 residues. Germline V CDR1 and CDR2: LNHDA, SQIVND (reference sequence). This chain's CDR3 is CASSRVPLVEAFF. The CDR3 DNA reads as TGTGCCAGTAGCAGGGTACCCCTTGTTGAAGCTTTCTTT.

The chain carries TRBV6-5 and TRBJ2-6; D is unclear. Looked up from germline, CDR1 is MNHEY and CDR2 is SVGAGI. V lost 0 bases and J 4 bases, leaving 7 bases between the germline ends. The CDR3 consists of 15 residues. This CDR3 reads CASSYSITGANVLTF. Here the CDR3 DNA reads TGTGCCAGCAGTTACTCGATTACCGGGGCCAACGTCCTGACTTTC.

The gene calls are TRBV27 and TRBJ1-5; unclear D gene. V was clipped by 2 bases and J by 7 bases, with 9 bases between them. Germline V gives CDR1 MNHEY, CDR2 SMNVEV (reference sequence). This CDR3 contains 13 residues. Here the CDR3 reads CASSLEGIQPQHF. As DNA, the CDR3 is TGTGCCAGCAGTTTAGAAGGTATCCAGCCCCAGCATTTT.

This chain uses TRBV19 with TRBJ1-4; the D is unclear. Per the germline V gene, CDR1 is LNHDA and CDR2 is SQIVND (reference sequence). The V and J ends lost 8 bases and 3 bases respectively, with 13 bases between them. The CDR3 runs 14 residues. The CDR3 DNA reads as TGTGCCAGTGCTCGGGTATCTTCTAATGAAAAACTGTTTTTT. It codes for CASARVSSNEKLFF. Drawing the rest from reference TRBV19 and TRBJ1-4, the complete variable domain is DGGITQSPKYLFRKEGQNVTLSCEQNLNHDAMYWYRQDPGQGLRLIYYSQIVNDFQKGDIAEGYSVSREKKESFPLTVTSAQKNPTAFYLCASARVSSNEKLFFGSGTQLSVL.

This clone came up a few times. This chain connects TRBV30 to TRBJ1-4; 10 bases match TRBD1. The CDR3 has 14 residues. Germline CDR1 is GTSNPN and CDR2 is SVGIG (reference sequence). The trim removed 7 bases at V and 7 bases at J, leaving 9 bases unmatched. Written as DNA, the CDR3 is TGTGCCTTGGATACCGGGACAGGGGCTGAAAAACTGTTTTTT. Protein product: CALDTGTGAEKLFF.

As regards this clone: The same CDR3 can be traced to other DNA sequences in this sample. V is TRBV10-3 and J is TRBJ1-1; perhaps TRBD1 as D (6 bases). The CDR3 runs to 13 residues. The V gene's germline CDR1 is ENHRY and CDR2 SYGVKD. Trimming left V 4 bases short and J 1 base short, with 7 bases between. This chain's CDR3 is CAISGTANTEAFF. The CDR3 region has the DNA TGTGCCATCAGTGGGACAGCGAACACTGAAGCTTTCTTT.

The CDR3: CSAANHDLDTQYF. The CDR3 coding sequence is TGCAGCGCCGCGAACCATGATTTGGATACGCAGTATTTT. The genes are TRBV29-1 and TRBJ2-3; D gene uncertain. CDR1 and CDR2 from the germline V gene are SQVTM and ANQGSEA. This CDR3 is built from 13 residues. V gave up 7 bases and J gave up 6 bases, with 17 bases separating them.

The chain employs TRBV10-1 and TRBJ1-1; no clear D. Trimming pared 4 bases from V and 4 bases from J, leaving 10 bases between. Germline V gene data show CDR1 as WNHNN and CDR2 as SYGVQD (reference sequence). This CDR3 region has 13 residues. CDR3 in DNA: TGCGCCAGCAGTGGCCCCAAGAGCACTGAAGCTTTCTTT. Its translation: CASSGPKSTEAFF.

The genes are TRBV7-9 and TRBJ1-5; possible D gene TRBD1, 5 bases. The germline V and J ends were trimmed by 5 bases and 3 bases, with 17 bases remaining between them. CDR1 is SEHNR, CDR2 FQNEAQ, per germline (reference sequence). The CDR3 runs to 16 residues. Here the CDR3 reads CASSVGLSGYNQPQHF. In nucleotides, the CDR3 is TGTGCCAGCAGCGTTGGGTTATCAGGGTACAATCAGCCCCAGCATTTT.

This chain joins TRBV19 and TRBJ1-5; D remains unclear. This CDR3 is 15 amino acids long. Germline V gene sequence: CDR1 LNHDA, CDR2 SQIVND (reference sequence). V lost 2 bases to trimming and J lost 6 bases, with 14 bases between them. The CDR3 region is CASSIQPRGIQPQHF. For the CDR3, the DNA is TGTGCCAGTAGTATACAGCCACGGGGTATTCAGCCCCAGCATTTT.

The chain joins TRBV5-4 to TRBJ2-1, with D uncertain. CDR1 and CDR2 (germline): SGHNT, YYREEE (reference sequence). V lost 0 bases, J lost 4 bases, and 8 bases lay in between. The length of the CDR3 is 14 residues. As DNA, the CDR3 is TGTGCCAGCAGCTTGGTGGGCAGGTACAATGAGCAGTTCTTC. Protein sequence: CASSLVGRYNEQFF.

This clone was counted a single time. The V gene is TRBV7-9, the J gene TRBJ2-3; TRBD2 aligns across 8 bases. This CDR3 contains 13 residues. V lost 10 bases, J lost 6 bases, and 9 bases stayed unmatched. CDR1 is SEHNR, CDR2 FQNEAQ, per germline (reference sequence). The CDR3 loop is CATLAGTWDTQYF. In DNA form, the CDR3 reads TGTGCCACCCTAGCGGGTACTTGGGATACGCAGTATTTT.

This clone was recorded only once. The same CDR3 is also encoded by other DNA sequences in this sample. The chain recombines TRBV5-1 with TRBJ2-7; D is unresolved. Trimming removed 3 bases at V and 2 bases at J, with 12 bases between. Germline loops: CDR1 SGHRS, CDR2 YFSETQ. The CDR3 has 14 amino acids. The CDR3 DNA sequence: TGCGCCAGCAGCTCCCCGGACGGAACCTACGAGCAGTACTTC. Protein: CASSSPDGTYEQYF.

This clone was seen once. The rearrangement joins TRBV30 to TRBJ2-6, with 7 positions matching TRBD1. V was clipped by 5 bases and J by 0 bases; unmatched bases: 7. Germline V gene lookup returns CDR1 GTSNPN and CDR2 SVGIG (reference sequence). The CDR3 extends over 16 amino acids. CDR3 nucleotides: TGTGCCTGGGGGGACAGCCCTAGCTCTGGGGCCAACGTCCTGACTTTC. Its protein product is CAWGDSPSSGANVLTF.

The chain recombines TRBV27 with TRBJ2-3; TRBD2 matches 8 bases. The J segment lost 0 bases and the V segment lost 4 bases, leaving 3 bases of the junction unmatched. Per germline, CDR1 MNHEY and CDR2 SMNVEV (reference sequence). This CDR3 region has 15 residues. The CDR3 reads CASSSTSGSTDTQYF. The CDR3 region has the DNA TGTGCCAGCAGTTCAACTAGCGGCAGCACAGATACGCAGTATTTT.

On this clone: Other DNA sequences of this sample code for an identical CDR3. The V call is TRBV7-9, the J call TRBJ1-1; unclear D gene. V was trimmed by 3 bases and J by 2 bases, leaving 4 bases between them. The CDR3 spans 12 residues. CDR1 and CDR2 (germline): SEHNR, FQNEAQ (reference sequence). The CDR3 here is CASSFSNTEAFF. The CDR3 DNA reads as TGTGCCAGCAGCTTTTCTAACACTGAAGCTTTCTTT.

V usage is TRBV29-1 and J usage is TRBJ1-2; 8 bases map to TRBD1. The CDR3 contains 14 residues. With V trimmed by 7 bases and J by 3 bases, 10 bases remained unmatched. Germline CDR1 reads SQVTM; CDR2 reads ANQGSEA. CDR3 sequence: CSGRITGGDYGYTF. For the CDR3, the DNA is TGCAGCGGACGTATTACAGGGGGTGACTATGGCTACACCTTC.